The 32 T cell receptor beta chains listed next were all sequenced from one sample in a study of blood T cell repertoires in COVID-19. Some clones are missing from TCRdb's copy, which holds only in-frame ones; the method was immunoSEQ multiplex PCR. Here the sample spans 30,000 to 40,000 clones, 88% being singletons. Sequenced material: peripheral blood. Receptor source: a human donor with active COVID-19. The donor label of this sample is uncertain.

This chain joins TRBV11-2 and TRBJ2-2, with 8 bases matching TRBD2. Germline CDR1 is SGHAT and CDR2 is FQNNGV. This CDR3 spans 18 amino acids. With 4 bases clipped from V and 1 base from J, the junction kept 11 bases outside the gene matches. The CDR3 protein is CASSSLRRGGLNTGELFF. The CDR3 DNA reads as TGTGCCAGCAGCTCACTTAGGCGCGGGGGGCTGAACACCGGGGAGCTGTTTTTT.

CDR3 sequence: CASSPGTGSNSPLHF. DNA of the CDR3: TGTGCCAGCAGCCCCGGGACAGGGTCTAATTCACCCCTCCACTTT. V and J are TRBV7-3 and TRBJ1-6; TRBD1 agrees at 9 bases. After removal of 5 bases from V and 6 bases from J, the junction contained 5 bases not matched to a gene. The germline V gene encodes CDR1 SGHTA and CDR2 FQGTGA. This CDR3 spans 15 amino acids.

The chain uses TRBV5-5 and TRBJ2-5; D unresolved. This CDR3 contains 12 residues. Germline V gives CDR1 SGHKS, CDR2 YYEKEE (reference sequence). V was cut by 2 bases and J by 5 bases, with 7 bases left in between. The CDR3 bases are TGTGCCAGCAGCTTCCTCGGGGAGACCCAGTACTTC. It encodes CASSFLGETQYF.

The V call is TRBV24-1, the J call TRBJ1-2; 7 nucleotides align to TRBD1. CDR1 KGHDR and CDR2 SFDVKD come from the germline V gene. With V trimmed by 3 bases and J by 4 bases, 10 bases remained unmatched. The CDR3 spans 16 residues. CDR3 residues: CATSDTGLTGAYGYTF. CDR3 sequence (DNA): TGTGCCACCAGTGATACCGGACTAACAGGGGCCTATGGCTACACCTTC.

The chain recombines TRBV6-2 or TRBV6-3 with TRBJ2-2; D may be TRBD1 (6 bases). The CDR3 is 14 residues long. The V end lost 5 bases, the J end lost 9 bases, and 16 bases lay between the germline ends. Looked up from germline, CDR1 is MNHEY and CDR2 is SVGEGT. The CDR3 sequence is CASSEDSLRRELFF. In DNA, the CDR3 is TGTGCCAGCAGTGAGGACAGCCTAAGGCGGGAGCTGTTTTTT.

The chain recombines TRBV3-1 (or the pseudogene TRBV3-2) with TRBJ1-1, with a weak D call TRBD1 (6 bases). Germline V gene data show CDR1 as LGHDT and CDR2 as YNNKEL (reference sequence). The CDR3 is 15 amino acids. Trimming took off 0 bases at V and 1 base at J, with 9 bases between the two ends. CDR3 region: CASSQDGGRNTEAFF. For the CDR3, the DNA is TGTGCCAGCAGCCAAGACGGGGGGCGGAACACTGAAGCTTTCTTT.

The chain combines TRBV6-2 or TRBV6-3 with TRBJ1-3, with D possibly TRBD1 on 6 matching bases. Trimming removed 4 bases at V and 0 bases at J, with 13 bases between. The CDR3 is made up of 16 amino acids. Germline loops: CDR1 MNHEY, CDR2 SVGEGT. The CDR3 is CASSFGQSFSGNTIYF. In DNA form, the CDR3 reads TGTGCCAGCAGTTTCGGACAGAGCTTCTCTGGAAACACCATATATTTT.

J is TRBJ1-1 and V is TRBV19; TRBD1 matches 7 bases. This CDR3 spans 18 amino acids. V gave up 6 bases and J gave up 2 bases; unmatched junction bases: 18. From germline, CDR1 is LNHDA and CDR2 SQIVND (reference sequence). This CDR3 reads CASSVTIEQGTVNTEAFF. Written as DNA, the CDR3 is TGTGCCAGTAGCGTAACAATAGAACAAGGGACAGTAAACACTGAAGCTTTCTTT.

The chain has TRBV4-2 and TRBJ1-6, with D possibly being TRBD1 (6 bases). Germline V gives CDR1 LGHNA, CDR2 YNFKEQ. V was pared by 1 base and J by 0 bases, with 16 bases between. The CDR3 covers 19 residues. The CDR3 loop is CASSQGPGQRSSYNSPLHF. CDR3 nucleotides: TGTGCCAGCAGCCAAGGTCCAGGACAGAGGAGCTCCTATAATTCACCCCTCCACTTT.

The chain combines TRBV5-6 with TRBJ1-5; D ambiguous. V lost 5 bases and J 6 bases, leaving 12 bases between the germline ends. CDR3 size: 13 residues. CDR1 and CDR2 (germline): SGHDT, YYEEEE. The CDR3 loop is CASSLGRGQPQHF. The CDR3 coding sequence is TGTGCCAGCAGTCTAGGCCGCGGTCAGCCCCAGCATTTT.

The genes are TRBV5-1 and TRBJ2-3; 7 bases are a match to TRBD1. V lost 5 bases to trimming and J lost 0 bases; unmatched junction nucleotides: 6. The V gene's germline CDR1 is SGHRS and CDR2 YFSETQ. The CDR3 is 15 residues long. The CDR3 bases are TGCGCCAGCAGACCCGAGGGGGCTAGCACAGATACGCAGTATTTT. It specifies CASRPEGASTDTQYF. Looking up the rest from reference TRBV5-1 and TRBJ2-3 gives the full variable domain: KAGVTQTPRYLIKTRGQQVTLSCSPISGHRSVSWYQQTPGQGLQFLFEYFSETQRNKGNFPGRFSGRQFSNSRSEMNVSTLELGDSALYLCASRPEGASTDTQYFGPGTRLTVL.

The chain recombines TRBV4-2 with TRBJ2-3; D possibly corresponds to TRBD2 (7 bases). Trimming pared 0 bases from V and 6 bases from J, leaving 16 bases between. Germline V gene sequence: CDR1 LGHNA, CDR2 YNFKEQ. The CDR3 totals 16 residues. As DNA, the CDR3 is TGTGCCAGCAGCCAAGATTGGTGGAGGGGGGGGGATACGCAGTATTTT. Its translation: CASSQDWWRGGDTQYF.

V usage is TRBV7-5 and J usage is TRBJ1-5; the table's D call of TRBD1 was not tested on the DNA. TRBV7-5 is a pseudogene segment. The CDR3 is 18 amino acids. The CDR3 DNA reads as TGTGCCAGAAGCTCCCCGGGACAGAAACCTTATAGCAATCAGCCCCAGCATTTT. As protein: CARSSPGQKPYSNQPQHF.

This chain uses TRBV10-3 with TRBJ2-3; 12 bases agree with TRBD2. The J segment lost 6 bases and the V segment lost 4 bases, leaving 5 bases of the junction unmatched. CDR1 is ENHRY, CDR2 SYGVKD, per germline. The CDR3 runs to 15 residues. CDR3 sequence (DNA): TGTGCCATCAGTGCTAGCGGGGGGGCAGGGGATACGCAGTATTTT. It yields the protein CAISASGGAGDTQYF.

The rearrangement links TRBV2 to TRBJ2-5; D is perhaps TRBD1 (6 bases). With 5 bases removed from V and 2 bases from J, the gap between germline ends came to 9 bases. CDR3 length: 13 residues. Germline V lookup: CDR1 SNHLY, CDR2 FYNNEI. DNA for the CDR3: TGTGCCAGCAGTAGACAGGTTCAAGAGACCCAGTACTTC. It translates to CASSRQVQETQYF. The variable domain in full, with the rest retrieved from reference TRBV2 and TRBJ2-5, is EPEVTQTPSHQVTQMGQEVILRCVPISNHLYFYWYRQILGQKVEFLVSFYNNEISEKSEIFDDQFSVERPDGSNFTLKIRSTKLEDSAMYFCASSRQVQETQYFGPGTRLLVL.

This chain links TRBV2 with TRBJ2-1; D is uncertain. V was shortened by 4 bases and J by 7 bases, with 11 bases between the two germline ends. This CDR3 has 13 amino acids. Germline V CDR1 and CDR2: SNHLY, FYNNEI. The CDR3 bases are TGTGCCAGCAGTGTGGTTAGAGATAATGAGCAGTTCTTC. Protein product: CASSVVRDNEQFF.

The chain joins TRBV19 to TRBJ2-7, with TRBD1 matching over 7 bases. V was pared by 3 bases and J by 3 bases, with 11 bases of the junction left unmatched. Germline V CDR1 and CDR2: LNHDA, SQIVND (reference sequence). CDR3 length equals 16 residues. The CDR3 coding sequence is TGTGCCAGTAGTATGAAGTGGAACAGGGGACACTACGAGCAGTACTTC. Translation gives CASSMKWNRGHYEQYF.

The chain has TRBV18 and TRBJ2-2; 8 bases line up with TRBD1. CDR3 length: 17 amino acids. The V gene's germline CDR1 is KGHSH and CDR2 LQKENI. The V gene end was trimmed by 2 bases and the J gene end by 2 bases; junction bases not matched to a gene: 7. CDR3 DNA sequence: TGTGCCAGCTCACCATCGAACAGGGGGAGTAACACCGGGGAGCTGTTTTTT. It translates to CASSPSNRGSNTGELFF.

J is TRBJ1-2 and V is TRBV19; the D gene is possibly TRBD1 (5 bases). Trimming removed 9 bases at V and 4 bases at J, with 21 bases between. From germline, CDR1 is LNHDA and CDR2 SQIVND (reference sequence). The CDR3 is 15 residues long. Here the CDR3 DNA reads TGTGCCAGCGATTTTAAGGCAGGGTTAAGCTATGGCTACACCTTC. Encoded protein: CASDFKAGLSYGYTF.

This rearrangement joins TRBV5-1 to TRBJ1-5; perhaps TRBD1 as D (5 bases). This CDR3 is 14 amino acids long. Trimming shortened V by 0 bases and J by 4 bases, and 8 bases separated the two germline ends. Germline loops: CDR1 SGHRS, CDR2 YFSETQ. The CDR3 protein is CASSLAGGNQPQHF. CDR3 DNA: TGCGCCAGCAGCTTGGCCGGGGGGAATCAGCCCCAGCATTTT. The whole variable domain, remainder taken from reference TRBV5-1 and TRBJ1-5, is KAGVTQTPRYLIKTRGQQVTLSCSPISGHRSVSWYQQTPGQGLQFLFEYFSETQRNKGNFPGRFSGRQFSNSRSEMNVSTLELGDSALYLCASSLAGGNQPQHFGDGTRLSIL.

In this sample, this clone turned up once. The J gene is TRBJ2-5, the V gene TRBV6-5; 7 nucleotides match TRBD2. After removal of 0 bases from V and 5 bases from J, the junction contained 9 bases not matched to a gene. The CDR3 extends over 16 amino acids. Germline assignment: CDR1 MNHEY and CDR2 SVGAGI. CDR3 nucleotides: TGTGCCAGCAGTTACTCCCAAGGGGAGGGTACCGAGACCCAGTACTTC. This gives the protein CASSYSQGEGTETQYF.

The CDR3 coding sequence is TGTGCCAGCAGCTTAAGCGGGGGGGCGAAAGAGACCCAGTACTTC. This translates into CASSLSGGAKETQYF. The rearrangement links TRBV11-2 to TRBJ2-5, with TRBD2 matching over 10 bases. Unmatched junction bases numbered 3, after V lost 2 bases and J lost 3 bases. Germline loops: CDR1 SGHAT, CDR2 FQNNGV. This CDR3 comprises 15 residues.

The chain links TRBV5-6 to TRBJ1-2; TRBD1 matches 10 bases. CDR1 SGHDT and CDR2 YYEEEE come from the germline V gene. J gave up 8 bases and V 4 bases, and 17 bases lay outside the gene matches. CDR3 size: 17 residues. The DNA of the CDR3 is TGTGCCAGCAGCCTCCTTGGGGCATCGGGACAGGGGAAAGGCTACACCTTC. Translation: CASSLLGASGQGKGYTF.

The chain uses TRBV29-1 and TRBJ2-5, with 8 positions matching TRBD1. The V segment lost 0 bases and the J segment 5 bases; nucleotides outside the gene matches: 11. Germline V lookup: CDR1 SQVTM, CDR2 ANQGSEA. The CDR3 has 16 residues. CDR3: CSVEDLNGQGTETQYF. The CDR3 DNA reads as TGCAGCGTTGAAGATCTTAATGGACAGGGTACCGAGACCCAGTACTTC. The full variable domain, with the rest looked up from reference TRBV29-1 and TRBJ2-5, is SAVISQKPSRDICQRGTSLTIQCQVDSQVTMMFWYRQQPGQSLTLIATANQGSEATYESGFVIDKFPISRPNLTFSTLTVSNMSPEDSSIYLCSVEDLNGQGTETQYFGPGTRLLVL.

The chain joins TRBV14 to TRBJ1-1; tentatively, D is TRBD1 (5 bases). CDR1 and CDR2 from the germline V gene are SGHDN and FVKESK. V dropped 0 bases and J dropped 6 bases, with 17 bases sitting between them. This CDR3 has 16 residues. For the CDR3, the DNA is TGTGCCAGCAGCCAAGATCGAACAGGATCGAGTGCTGAAGCTTTCTTT. Translated, it gives CASSQDRTGSSAEAFF.

The chain is built from TRBV19 and TRBJ1-2; D uncertain. Between the trimmed V and J ends, which lost 0 bases and 8 bases, there was a span of 7 bases. This CDR3 has 12 residues. CDR1 LNHDA and CDR2 SQIVND come from the germline V gene (reference sequence). The CDR3 nucleotides are TGTGCCAGTAGTATAGAGCGGATCGGCTACACCTTC. It is translated as CASSIERIGYTF. Filled out from reference TRBV19 and TRBJ1-2, the complete variable domain reads DGGITQSPKYLFRKEGQNVTLSCEQNLNHDAMYWYRQDPGQGLRLIYYSQIVNDFQKGDIAEGYSVSREKKESFPLTVTSAQKNPTAFYLCASSIERIGYTFGSGTRLTVV.

The rearrangement uses TRBV10-3 and TRBJ2-7; possible D gene TRBD1, 6 bases. The V and J ends lost 2 bases and 3 bases respectively, with 8 bases between them. The CDR3 runs to 13 residues. Germline V gene lookup returns CDR1 ENHRY and CDR2 SYGVKD. CDR3 residues: CAISENRVYEQYF. The CDR3 bases are TGTGCCATCAGTGAGAACAGGGTCTACGAGCAGTACTTC.

The rearrangement joins TRBV20-1 to TRBJ2-7; no firm D call. The length of the CDR3 is 13 residues. Germline V gives CDR1 DFQATT, CDR2 SNEGSKA (reference sequence). Trimming took 3 bases from V and 3 from J, leaving 12 bases between them. The CDR3 here is CSASAIGGYEQYF. Here the CDR3 DNA reads TGCAGTGCTAGTGCGATTGGCGGCTACGAGCAGTACTTC.

This clone was observed once. CDR3 sequence (DNA): TGTGCCAGCACGACGCTAGCTACCTCCTACAATGAGCAGTTCTTC. Translated, it gives CASTTLATSYNEQFF. The J gene is TRBJ2-1, the V gene TRBV9, with D maybe TRBD2 (5 bases). From germline, CDR1 is SGDLS and CDR2 YYNGEE. The CDR3 is made up of 15 amino acids. Trimming removed 6 bases from V and 0 bases from J, with 13 bases in between.

J is TRBJ1-2 and V is TRBV5-5, with D possibly being TRBD1 (6 bases). The germline V and J ends were trimmed by 4 bases and 8 bases, with 24 bases remaining between them. Germline V gives CDR1 SGHKS, CDR2 YYEKEE (reference sequence). CDR3 size: 16 residues. The CDR3 here is CASSTLQTGILGGYTF. The CDR3 DNA is TGTGCCAGCAGCACACTACAGACAGGCATCCTTGGAGGCTACACCTTC.

V and J are TRBV6-2 or TRBV6-3 and TRBJ2-2; D is perhaps TRBD2 (7 bases). The CDR3 has 15 residues. Germline V CDR1 and CDR2: MNHEY, SVGEGT. The germline V and J ends were trimmed by 0 bases and 6 bases, with 11 bases remaining between them. CDR3 residues: CASSYSRGPAGELFF. CDR3 nucleotide sequence: TGTGCCAGCAGTTACTCGCGGGGGCCGGCCGGGGAGCTGTTTTTT.

V is TRBV5-1 and J is TRBJ1-1, with D possibly matching TRBD1 (6 bases). The CDR3 has 16 residues. CDR1 is SGHRS, CDR2 YFSETQ, per germline. Deletions cut 0 bases from V and 1 base from J, with 13 bases between. As DNA, the CDR3 is TGCGCCAGCAGCTTGGTCCGGGGGGCCAGGAACACTGAAGCTTTCTTT. As protein: CASSLVRGARNTEAFF.